A selection of T cell receptor beta chains follows, all from one sample in a study of human T cells and chemical hapten exposure. TCRdb fed the RACE reads into MiXCR, producing one record per CDR3 protein. The table lists roughly 100,000 distinct CDR3 sequences, approximately 12% of them singletons, with more than 1.5% in the top ten. The material sequenced was whole blood, taken in connection with sensitization to the hapten diphenylcyclopropenone (DPC). The origin of the receptors is a woman aged 45-65 years with alopecia areata. Some clones in this sample may be carry-over from other donors' samples. Each CDR3 is given with its conserved first and last residue. A D gene is named only where the DNA matches it firmly.

d_call j_call v_call cdr3_aa
NA TRBJ2-7 TRBV25-1 CASSEYLVNEQYF
NA TRBJ1-4 TRBV27 CASSLGGRAISEKLFF
NA TRBJ2-1 TRBV21-1 CASSPPDRNEQFF
TRBD2 TRBJ2-1 TRBV5-1 CASSLTAGKNEQFF
NA TRBJ1-5 TRBV7-2 CASSLSTGYSNQPQHF
NA TRBJ1-1 TRBV7-2 CASSRDTLNTEAFF
NA TRBJ2-3 TRBV9 CASSVDYSSTDTQYF
NA TRBJ1-6 TRBV7-2 CASSPIGDNSPLHF
NA TRBJ1-4 TRBV29-1 CSVGMGREKLFF
TRBD2 TRBJ2-1 TRBV7-6 CASSRRTSGISRDEQFF
NA TRBJ1-1 TRBV29-1 CSVRGRRSTEAFF
TRBD2 TRBJ2-5 TRBV28 CASSSGTSASSQETQYF
NA TRBJ2-7 TRBV5-6 CASSPQRASYEQYF
NA TRBJ1-1 TRBV10-1 CASSMGMNTEAFF
TRBD1 TRBJ2-2 TRBV5-1 CASSLNRGTGELFF
NA TRBJ1-1 TRBV4-3 CASSLQNRQNTEAFF
NA TRBJ2-1 TRBV10-3 CAISESRAGSYNEQFF
NA TRBJ2-5 TRBV20-1 CSAVQETQYF
NA TRBJ1-5 TRBV6-2/TRBV6-3 CASSTPNSNQPQHF
TRBD2 TRBJ2-3 TRBV29-1 CSVWTASGRADTQYF
TRBD2 TRBJ2-7 TRBV12-3/TRBV12-4 CASSSSGSSREQYF
NA TRBJ1-6 TRBV10-2 CASTPSYNSPLHF
TRBD1 TRBJ1-6 TRBV5-1 CASSLEKQQGAGYNSPLHF
TRBD2 TRBJ2-1 TRBV20-1 CSARDTGLGWGEQFF
NA TRBJ2-7 TRBV6-5 CASSRTTRVQEQYF
TRBD1 TRBJ1-1 TRBV10-2 CASSRQGRNTEAFF
TRBD1 TRBJ1-1 TRBV6-5 CASSYSTTGGMNTEAFF
NA TRBJ1-1 TRBV4-2 CASSSSILNTEAFF
NA TRBJ2-7 TRBV20-1 CSANRADEQYF
NA TRBJ2-7 TRBV28 CASSFDEQYF
TRBD2 TRBJ2-1 TRBV12-3/TRBV12-4 CASEAGVVAYNEQFF
TRBD2 TRBJ2-3 TRBV5-1 CASSQRGNTDTQYF
NA TRBJ2-1 TRBV5-4 CASSLDSAYNEQFF
NA TRBJ1-1 TRBV10-1 CASSESSQGVTEAFF
NA TRBJ2-7 TRBV25-1 CASSLTGSSYEQYF
NA TRBJ2-1 TRBV7-2 CASSSRTESSYNEQFF
TRBD2 TRBJ2-3 TRBV9 CASSASRTSGGNARADTQYF
TRBD2 TRBJ2-7 TRBV19 CASGIRLAGSQYYEQYF
NA TRBJ2-2 TRBV7-2 CASSLTWGRTGELFF
NA TRBJ1-6 TRBV18 CASSPYLILSSSYNSPLHF
NA TRBJ2-7 TRBV28 CASSSDTISYEQYF
NA TRBJ1-5 TRBV12-3/TRBV12-4 CASSLGLLSNQPQHF
NA TRBJ2-5 TRBV29-1 CSVVRLGETQYF
NA TRBJ1-6 TRBV18 CASSPRPMPGSPLHF
NA TRBJ1-5 TRBV7-5 CISVPEVDTGNQPQHF
NA TRBJ2-2 TRBV29-1 CSVRPRGTGELFF
TRBD2 TRBJ2-1 TRBV29-1 CSGSGGSPSYNEQFF
NA TRBJ2-7 TRBV5-1 CASSLGSGNYEQYF
NA TRBJ2-7 TRBV7-2 CASSSGDRSWYF
NA TRBJ1-6 TRBV18 CASSPGQSNSPLHF
TRBD1 TRBJ2-7 TRBV28 CASSFGRWGQGHYEQYF
NA TRBJ1-6 TRBV5-1 CASSLDSYNSPLHF
TRBD2 TRBJ2-7 TRBV28 CASRPSGTYEQYF